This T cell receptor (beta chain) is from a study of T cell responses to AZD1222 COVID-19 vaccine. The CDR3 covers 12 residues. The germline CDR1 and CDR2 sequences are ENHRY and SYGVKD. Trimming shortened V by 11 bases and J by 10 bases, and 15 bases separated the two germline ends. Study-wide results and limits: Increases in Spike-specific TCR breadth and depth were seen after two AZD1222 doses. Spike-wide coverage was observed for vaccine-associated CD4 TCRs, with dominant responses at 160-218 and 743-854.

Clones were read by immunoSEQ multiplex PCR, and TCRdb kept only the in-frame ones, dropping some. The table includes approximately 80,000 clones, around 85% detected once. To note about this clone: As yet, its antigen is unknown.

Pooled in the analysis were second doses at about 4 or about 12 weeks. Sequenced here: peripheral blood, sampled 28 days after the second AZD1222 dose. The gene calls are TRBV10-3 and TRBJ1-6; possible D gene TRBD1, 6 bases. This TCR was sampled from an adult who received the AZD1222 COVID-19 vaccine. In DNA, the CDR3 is TGTGCCCACAGGGCTGAGGGGTCACCCCTCCACTTT. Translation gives CAHRAEGSPLHF.